The subject of this entry is one TCR beta chain. An amount of RNA that ranged from roughly 0.45 to 1 ug was reverse transcribed with random hexamers. Amplification of TCR beta CDR3 spanned 54 Vbeta and 13 Jbeta via immunoSEQ multiplex PCR. TCRdb re-analysed the immunoSEQ multiplex PCR reads in MiXCR, keeping a single row per CDR3 protein. Found here are more than 150,000 distinct CDR3 sequences, under 95% of them singletons; the top ten hold under 0.085%. This sample was taken from a study of CD8 T cells in Susac syndrome. V dropped 2 bases and J dropped 0 bases, with 17 bases sitting between them. Germline loops: CDR1 MDHEN, CDR2 SYDVKM. The CDR3 loop spans 18 amino acids. The authors negatively isolated CD8+ and CD4+ T cells and FACS-enriched TEMRA cells.

The clonotype comes from a human donor in good health. Sequencing was carried out using CD4+ T cells from PBMCs. V gene TRBV28 combines with J gene TRBJ2-1; D might be TRBD1 (6 bases). The CDR3 reads CASSLPTVRGHSYNEQFF. CDR3 in DNA: TGTGCCAGCAGTTTACCGACCGTAAGGGGACACTCCTACAATGAGCAGTTCTTC.